These T cell receptor beta chains were read from a single sample in a study of chemoradiotherapy in HPV16-positive cancers. The repertoire was sequenced with immunoSEQ multiplex PCR; TCRdb's copy has only in-frame clones and lacks some. The profile shows some 16,000 clones, over 70% of them singletons. This specimen was acquired from a patient who underwent chemoradiotherapy. These receptors were taken from a human donor with HPV-associated anogenital cancer. Both conserved end residues are part of each CDR3. A D gene is named only where the DNA matches it firmly. Clone size is stated in some rows and not others, as once, few, many or a class when expanded.

J gene: TRBJ1-4; D gene: .; V gene: TRBV2; clone size: once; CDR3 protein: CASSTPSTNEKLFF; CDR3 DNA: TGTGCCAGCAGTACACCTTCAACTAATGAAAAACTGTTTTTT
J gene: TRBJ1-2; D gene: TRBD1; V gene: TRBV6-6; clone size: few; CDR3 protein: CASSQTGGNYGYTF; CDR3 DNA: TGTGCCAGCAGCCAAACAGGGGGCAACTATGGCTACACCTTC
J gene: TRBJ2-7; D gene: .; V gene: TRBV30; clone size: .; CDR3 protein: CAWSVRQVEQYF; CDR3 DNA: TGTGCCTGGAGTGTAAGACAGGTCGAGCAGTACTTC
J gene: TRBJ2-2; D gene: .; V gene: TRBV4-2; clone size: .; CDR3 protein: CASSHRDLPNTGELFF; CDR3 DNA: TGTGCCAGCAGCCACCGGGACCTACCCAACACCGGGGAGCTGTTTTTT
J gene: TRBJ1-1; D gene: .; V gene: TRBV5-8; clone size: once; CDR3 protein: CASSLVQGRWTEAFF; CDR3 DNA: TGTGCCAGCAGCTTGGTTCAGGGTCGGTGGACTGAAGCTTTCTTT
J gene: TRBJ2-1; D gene: .; V gene: TRBV19; clone size: .; CDR3 protein: CASSNPIEQFF; CDR3 DNA: TGTGCCAGTAGTAACCCTATTGAGCAGTTCTTC
J gene: TRBJ2-3; D gene: .; V gene: TRBV7-2; clone size: .; CDR3 protein: CASSFLLGTDTQYF; CDR3 DNA: TGTGCCAGCAGCTTTCTTTTGGGCACAGATACGCAGTATTTT
J gene: TRBJ2-1; D gene: .; V gene: TRBV10-3; clone size: .; CDR3 protein: CAIRTVSQPQQFF; CDR3 DNA: TGTGCCATCAGGACAGTGAGCCAGCCCCAGCAGTTCTTC
J gene: TRBJ1-5; D gene: .; V gene: TRBV28; clone size: once; CDR3 protein: CASSSGQNYQPQHF; CDR3 DNA: TGTGCCAGCAGTTCCGGACAGAATTATCAGCCCCAGCATTTT
J gene: TRBJ2-7; D gene: TRBD2; V gene: TRBV5-4; clone size: .; CDR3 protein: CASSLTSGGREEQYF; CDR3 DNA: TGTGCCAGCAGCTTGACTAGCGGGGGGCGCGAAGAGCAGTACTTC
J gene: TRBJ1-3; D gene: .; V gene: TRBV29-1; clone size: .; CDR3 protein: CSVVAGAGNTIYF; CDR3 DNA: TGCAGCGTTGTGGCAGGGGCTGGAAACACCATATATTTT
J gene: TRBJ2-1; D gene: .; V gene: TRBV4-3; clone size: .; CDR3 protein: CASSQEIQGSLFRFF; CDR3 DNA: TGCGCCAGCAGCCAAGAAATTCAGGGGTCGTTGTTTAGGTTCTTC
J gene: TRBJ2-1; D gene: .; V gene: TRBV7-2; clone size: .; CDR3 protein: CASSSQGTGNEQFF; CDR3 DNA: TGTGCCAGCAGCTCCCAGGGAACGGGCAATGAGCAGTTCTTC
J gene: TRBJ2-7; D gene: .; V gene: TRBV4-2; clone size: .; CDR3 protein: CASSQGEGEGYEQYF; CDR3 DNA: TGTGCCAGCAGCCAAGGCGAGGGGGAGGGCTACGAGCAGTACTTC
J gene: TRBJ2-7; D gene: TRBD1; V gene: TRBV7-9; clone size: .; CDR3 protein: CASSLWTGLAYEQYF; CDR3 DNA: TGTGCCAGCAGCTTATGGACAGGTTTAGCCTACGAGCAGTACTTC
J gene: TRBJ2-1; D gene: .; V gene: TRBV7-3; clone size: .; CDR3 protein: CASSLGTYNEQFF; CDR3 DNA: TGTGCCAGCAGCTTGGGGACTTACAATGAGCAGTTCTTC
J gene: TRBJ1-1; D gene: .; V gene: TRBV9; clone size: .; CDR3 protein: CASSVDRGTEAFF; CDR3 DNA: TGTGCCAGCAGCGTAGATCGGGGGACTGAAGCTTTCTTT
J gene: TRBJ2-1; D gene: .; V gene: TRBV10-1; clone size: .; CDR3 protein: CASSESRQGKDEQFF; CDR3 DNA: TGCGCCAGCAGTGAAAGTAGGCAGGGGAAGGATGAGCAGTTCTTC
J gene: TRBJ1-3; D gene: .; V gene: TRBV7-9; clone size: .; CDR3 protein: CASSRGSSIDTIYF; CDR3 DNA: TGTGCCAGCAGCCGGGGGTCAAGCATAGACACCATATATTTT
J gene: TRBJ2-3; D gene: .; V gene: TRBV27; clone size: .; CDR3 protein: CASREGGLSTDTQYF; CDR3 DNA: TGTGCCAGCAGGGAGGGGGGGCTTAGCACAGATACGCAGTATTTT
J gene: TRBJ1-1; D gene: .; V gene: TRBV18; clone size: .; CDR3 protein: CASSPARARTEAFF; CDR3 DNA: TGTGCCAGCTCACCAGCCAGGGCCCGCACTGAAGCTTTCTTT
J gene: TRBJ2-2; D gene: TRBD1; V gene: TRBV4-2; clone size: .; CDR3 protein: CASSQEGTGLWRKYTGELFF; CDR3 DNA: TGTGCCAGCAGCCAAGAAGGGACAGGGTTGTGGAGGAAGTACACCGGGGAGCTGTTTTTT
J gene: TRBJ2-3; D gene: .; V gene: TRBV5-5; clone size: .; CDR3 protein: CASSLLGHSLDTQYF; CDR3 DNA: TGTGCCAGCAGCTTGTTAGGACACTCCCTCGATACGCAGTATTTT
J gene: TRBJ2-5; D gene: .; V gene: TRBV5-1; clone size: .; CDR3 protein: CASSFGTQETQYF; CDR3 DNA: TGCGCCAGCAGCTTCGGGACTCAAGAGACCCAGTACTTC
J gene: TRBJ1-4; D gene: .; V gene: TRBV4-3; clone size: .; CDR3 protein: CASSHAGIDGEKLFF; CDR3 DNA: TGCGCCAGCAGCCATGCAGGGATAGATGGAGAAAAACTGTTTTTT
J gene: TRBJ1-3; D gene: .; V gene: TRBV10-3; clone size: .; CDR3 protein: CAISGGHGNTIYF; CDR3 DNA: TGTGCCATCAGTGGGGGTCACGGAAACACCATATATTTT
J gene: TRBJ2-7; D gene: .; V gene: TRBV19; clone size: .; CDR3 protein: CASSILLGLGYEQYF; CDR3 DNA: TGTGCCAGTAGTATACTCTTAGGACTCGGCTACGAGCAGTACTTC
J gene: TRBJ2-7; D gene: .; V gene: TRBV7-2; clone size: .; CDR3 protein: CASSTRAWMSYEQYF; CDR3 DNA: TGTGCCAGCAGCACCCGGGCATGGATGTCCTACGAGCAGTACTTC
J gene: TRBJ1-1; D gene: .; V gene: TRBV10-3; clone size: .; CDR3 protein: CAISAGGTEAFF; CDR3 DNA: TGTGCCATCAGTGCAGGAGGGACTGAAGCTTTCTTT
J gene: TRBJ2-1; D gene: .; V gene: TRBV5-1; clone size: .; CDR3 protein: CASSLSWPDNEQFF; CDR3 DNA: TGCGCCAGCAGCTTGTCGTGGCCCGACAATGAGCAGTTCTTC
J gene: TRBJ2-7; D gene: .; V gene: TRBV23-1; clone size: .; CDR3 protein: CASSQWAFPEQYF; CDR3 DNA: TGCGCCAGCAGTCAGTGGGCCTTTCCCGAGCAGTACTTC
J gene: TRBJ2-5; D gene: TRBD2; V gene: TRBV7-9; clone size: .; CDR3 protein: CASSLVGGTQETQYF; CDR3 DNA: TGTGCCAGCAGCTTAGTGGGGGGGACCCAAGAGACCCAGTACTTC
J gene: TRBJ1-1; D gene: .; V gene: TRBV7-9; clone size: .; CDR3 protein: CASSLQLNTEAFF; CDR3 DNA: TGTGCCAGCAGCTTACAGCTGAACACTGAAGCTTTCTTT
J gene: TRBJ2-3; D gene: .; V gene: TRBV19; clone size: .; CDR3 protein: CASSIADTQYF; CDR3 DNA: TGTGCCAGTAGTATAGCAGATACGCAGTATTTT